These T cell receptor beta chains were read from a single sample in a study of blood T cell repertoires in COVID-19. The assay was immunoSEQ multiplex PCR, and TCRdb's table has in-frame clones only and misses some. The repertoire holds 25,000 to 35,000 clones, with roughly nine tenths as singletons. Sequencing was done on a sample of peripheral blood. The receptors come from a human donor in a cohort sampled during active COVID-19. CDR3s leave out the opening cysteine and the closing phenylalanine or tryptophan. Each record gives: V gene, clone size, CDR3 protein. Some rows have no size entry. The others give once, few or many, or a class for an expanded clone.

TRBV29-1	NA	SVEGTGIWNYGYT
TRBV11-2	NA	ASSSRGNSPLH
TRBV4-3	NA	ASSQGGGLYGYT
TRBV4-2	NA	ASSPGQGVGNEQF
TRBV7-9	NA	ASSFMLAWTASTDTQY
TRBV5-1	NA	ASKNATYNEQF
TRBV6-5	NA	ASGGPYNEQF
TRBV7-9	NA	ASSLGQGTNYGYT
TRBV10-3	NA	AISRGDRVTDTQY
TRBV12-3/TRBV12-4	NA	ASSPTEETQY
TRBV19	NA	ASSRAGGPYNEQF
TRBV6-6	NA	ASSLLTSGTYYSPLH
TRBV28	NA	ASSLPGTGLNQPQH
TRBV29-1	NA	SVLVGGGTGELF
TRBV5-1	once	ASSLGLRPYSGNTIY
TRBV10-3	NA	AISESEGPDTQY
TRBV7-2	NA	ASSLTSWVF
TRBV6-2/TRBV6-3	NA	ASSYSGGGQPQH
TRBV6-6	NA	ASRPTANYGYT
TRBV27	NA	ASSLYPASQGEKLF
TRBV6-5	NA	ASSYSNRDY
TRBV7-8	NA	ASSLSTEAF
TRBV2	NA	ASSGLAGGPL
TRBV11-1	once	ASSLGSLETQY
TRBV3-1/TRBV3-2	NA	ASSRTGGAGELF
TRBV18	NA	ASSPQLAGQETQY
TRBV9	NA	ASSVGGVFTGELF
TRBV7-8	NA	ASSYTSGGTGPVPY
TRBV19	NA	ATYRGEAF
TRBV30	NA	AWWDRAPEAF
TRBV28	NA	ASKRPLKGQRNTEAF
TRBV19	NA	ASSIQGSGGGGAGELF
TRBV5-1	NA	ASSLDAGNNEQF
TRBV7-2	NA	ASSLIPVGRNTEAF
TRBV7-2	once	ASSLVTAYGYT
TRBV9	few	ASRWRTGAVNYGYT
TRBV19	NA	ASSLRHGSNNQPQH
TRBV7-9	NA	ASSHRGQNNSPLH
TRBV27	NA	ASSSSSGGLNEQF
TRBV12-3/TRBV12-4	once	ASSLDFQPQH
TRBV4-1	NA	ASSPGSYNSPLH
TRBV3-1/TRBV3-2	few	ASSRGTSGGITKNIQY